This record concerns one T cell receptor (beta chain) sequence. Its antigen remains undetermined. No base qualities exist here, and no much larger clone lies one base off it. The sample is drawn from a study of T cell repertoires in cytomegalovirus infection (dated by TCRdb to about 2019). Background for the entire study: The peptide stimulations were aimed at well-studied HLA-B-restricted epitopes as well as recently identified HLA-C-restricted CMV epitopes, whose presentation resists viral immunomodulation. The HLA type of each donor mattered for the analysis, because public TCR beta signatures pointed to carriage of CMV infection along with the matching HLA type. Overall study outcomes, separate from this receptor: The ex vivo response was dominated by HLA-C-restricted CMV-specific TCR beta clonotypes, and the single most frequent clonotype in two of eight donors was supplied by these HLA-C-restricted clonotypes. Carriers of CMV infection plus the relevant HLA type were discriminated by the cumulative frequency of public TCR beta family members in the study cohort and in an independent roughly 320-donor cohort.

The germline V gene encodes CDR1 MNHEY and CDR2 SMNVEV (reference sequence). V lost 3 bases and J lost 2 bases, and the count of bases not matched to a germline gene is 8. Including the terminal cysteine and phenylalanine, the CDR3 comprises 17 residues. Here the CDR3 DNA is all that survives: 51 bases in frame from base 1. Reading the label with the study, this specimen's treatment or condition is: in vitro stimulation with specific CMV peptide epitopes to enrich CMV-specific T cells. The sequencer listed for this sample is Illumina HiSeq 1500. In TCRdb, the public reads were trimmed at Q25 with fastp and aligned with MiXCR, with productive beta chains retained. Rows matching on CDR3 protein sequence are summarized as one entry with the most common DNA and genes. The sample profile shows approximately 730,000 distinct CDR3 sequences; just under 30% of them were found once. The leading ten clones occupy over 10% of the sample.

The specimen was cultured CD8+ T cells from PBMCs, collected from culture after CMV antigen stimulation. The TCR sequence derives from a human donor in good health (CMV status not recorded). Some clones in this sample may be carry-over from other donors' samples. The rearranged segments are TRBV27 and TRBJ2-2; TRBD1 matches 8 bases in the middle. The CDR3 loop reads CASSFATGTGNTGELFF. Read as DNA, the sequence is TGTGCCAGCAGTTTCGCCACCGGGACAGGAAACACCGGGGAGCTGTTTTTT.